What follows is one TCR beta chain and its context. The data were obtained in a study of shared clonotypes between healthy human individuals. After removal of 7 bases from V and 3 bases from J, the junction contained 9 bases not matched to a gene. CDR1 is MNHEY, CDR2 SMNVEV, per germline (reference sequence). This CDR3 contains 16 residues. Only in-frame clones appear in the TCRdb table, and some are missing; sequencing was by immunoSEQ multiplex PCR. Among about 1.1 million clones listed, approximately 80% were seen once. The sample consisted of memory CD4+ T cells from PBMCs. Noted subset: CD45RA-negative fraction. This receptor was identified in a man younger than 30 in good health. Some clones in this sample may be carry-over from other donors' samples. The chain employs TRBV27 and TRBJ2-7; 13 positions agree with TRBD2. CDR3 region: CASMTSGRPTRYEQYF. The CDR3, as DNA: TGTGCCAGCATGACTAGCGGGAGGCCAACACGCTACGAGCAGTACTTC.